One TCR beta chain is described in this entry. The V gene end was trimmed by 5 bases and the J gene end by 9 bases; junction bases not matched to a gene: 15. The length of the CDR3 is 15 residues. With a J-beta primer mix and a sample-barcoded 5' primer, a second PCR ran about 6 to 11 cycles. Template switching added a 12-random-nucleotide identifier to every cDNA molecule. Each sample yielded at least 2.5 million CDR3-containing paired-end reads. TCRdb itself ran the 5' RACE reads through MiXCR, one entry per CDR3 protein. Of hundreds of thousands of distinct CDR3 sequences listed, 35% to 50% are singletons. The data derive from a study of blood T cells in healthy people across ages.

V gene TRBV12-3 or TRBV12-4 combines with J gene TRBJ1-2, with TRBD1 matching 7 bases. This TCR came from a man older than 75 in good health. The source material was blood. The CDR3 DNA follows: TGTGCCAGCAGTCCATTCCGTGACAGGGTGAACCGCTACACCTTC. Encoded protein: CASSPFRDRVNRYTF.